The 14 T cell receptor beta chains below were found in one sample sequenced in a study of blood T cell repertoires in COVID-19. The table came from immunoSEQ multiplex PCR; TCRdb's copy has only in-frame clones and leaves some out. The sample lists over 150,000 clones, 75% to 90% occurring once. Specimen: PBMCs or T cells enriched from blood (not recorded which). The source is a man aged 35-49 years who had recovered from COVID-19.

This clone has a single count. This chain uses TRBV27 with TRBJ2-7; 8 nucleotides match TRBD2. The CDR3 loop spans 16 amino acids. Germline V lookup: CDR1 MNHEY, CDR2 SMNVEV (reference sequence). J was trimmed by 1 base and V by 4 bases; bases with no gene match: 9. The CDR3 DNA reads as TGTGCCAGCAGTTCCCTTAGCGGGACTGTATCCTACGAGCAGTACTTC. Its protein product is CASSSLSGTVSYEQYF.

The chain recombines TRBV19 with TRBJ1-5; D unclear. CDR1 is LNHDA and CDR2 is SQIVND in the germline V gene (reference sequence). Trimming cost V 3 bases and J 0 bases, with 9 bases left between them. This CDR3 has 15 residues. The CDR3 DNA reads TGTGCCAGTAGTATCAGTCCGAATAGCAATCAGCCCCAGCATTTT. It specifies CASSISPNSNQPQHF.

The CDR3 DNA sequence: TGTGCCAGCAGCTCCAGGACAGGGGATAATTCACCCCTCCACTTT. The encoded protein is CASSSRTGDNSPLHF. The chain is built from TRBV7-6 and TRBJ1-6; 9 bases map to TRBD1. The CDR3 length is 15 residues. Per germline, CDR1 SGHVS and CDR2 FNYEAQ. Trimming took 4 bases from V and 5 from J; bases not matched to a gene: 3.

The rearrangement uses TRBV6-4 and TRBJ2-1, with TRBD2 identical over 12 bases. Losses at the gene ends were 5 bases for V and 8 bases for J; bases not matched to a gene: 13. CDR1 and CDR2 (germline): MRHNA, SNTAGT. This CDR3 comprises 17 residues. In nucleotides, the CDR3 is TGTGCCAGCAGTCCCTCAATCCGGACTAGCGGGGTATATGAGCAGTTCTTC. Its protein product is CASSPSIRTSGVYEQFF.

This clone has just one count. V is TRBV21-1 and J is TRBJ2-7; the table's TRBD1 call for D was not verified on the DNA. TRBV21-1 is classified as a pseudogene. This CDR3 region has 16 residues. CDR3 nucleotides: TGTGCCAAAGACCGAAACTACCACAGGAAGTCAGGCGAGCAGTACTTC. Its protein product is CAKDRNYHRKSGEQYF.

The chain has TRBV6-5 and TRBJ1-2; possible D gene TRBD1, 5 bases. CDR3 length: 11 residues. In germline, CDR1 is MNHEY, CDR2 SVGAGI. Deletions cut 7 bases from V and 5 bases from J, with 8 bases between. This CDR3 reads CASKRGYGYTF. CDR3 coding DNA: TGTGCCAGCAAACGGGGGTATGGCTACACCTTC.

The V and J genes are TRBV9 and TRBJ2-7; tentatively, D is TRBD2 (5 bases). Germline V gene sequence: CDR1 SGDLS, CDR2 YYNGEE. The CDR3 runs to 15 residues. Trimming removed 4 bases from V and 0 bases from J, with 14 bases in between. The CDR3 loop is CASSFGGSNSYEQYF. CDR3 coding DNA: TGTGCCAGCAGCTTTGGTGGGAGCAACTCCTACGAGCAGTACTTC.

The chain couples TRBV10-3 to TRBJ1-1; a possible D gene is TRBD1 (6 bases). The CDR3 sequence is 13 residues long. V shed 8 bases and J shed 0 bases, with 10 bases lying between them. Germline CDR1 is ENHRY and CDR2 is SYGVKD. The CDR3 sequence: CAIQDSMNTEAFF. In nucleotides, the CDR3 is TGTGCCATCCAGGACAGTATGAACACTGAAGCTTTCTTT.

The rearrangement joins TRBV19 to TRBJ1-1; 10 bases are shared with TRBD1. The CDR3 length is 15 residues. V shed 5 bases and J 5 bases; nucleotides not matched to a gene: 8. The V gene's germline CDR1 is LNHDA and CDR2 SQIVND (reference sequence). The CDR3: CASSEDRGQDTEAFF. The DNA of the CDR3 is TGTGCCAGTAGTGAAGACAGGGGGCAAGATACTGAAGCTTTCTTT.

This clone was seen once. The chain recombines TRBV9 with TRBJ2-1, with 11 bases fitting TRBD2. V lost 4 bases to trimming and J lost 9 bases; unmatched junction nucleotides: 9. The CDR3 has 15 residues. The germline V gene encodes CDR1 SGDLS and CDR2 YYNGEE. CDR3 residues: CASSPHSGRAGEQFF. In DNA, the CDR3 is TGTGCCAGCAGCCCCCATAGCGGGAGGGCCGGTGAGCAGTTCTTC.

This chain uses TRBV5-8 with TRBJ2-7; 12 nucleotides align to TRBD1. Germline CDR1 SGHTS, CDR2 YDEGEE. The CDR3 is made up of 15 amino acids. Trimming cost V 0 bases and J 6 bases; bases outside gene matches: 4. CDR3 sequence (DNA): TGTGCCAGCAGCTTGGGAGGGACAGGGGGCCGCGAGCAGTACTTC. It translates to CASSLGGTGGREQYF.

The sample holds one count of this clone. The chain combines TRBV20-1 with TRBJ1-2, with 8 positions matching TRBD1. CDR1 is DFQATT and CDR2 is SNEGSKA in the germline V gene (reference sequence). Trimming cost V 3 bases and J 4 bases; bases outside gene matches: 4. CDR3 size: 13 residues. CDR3 DNA sequence: TGCAGTGCTAGTTTAGGACAGGGCTATGGCTACACCTTC. Translating it yields CSASLGQGYGYTF.

This rearrangement joins TRBV10-2 to TRBJ2-2; D possibly corresponds to TRBD2 (5 bases). The CDR3 has 14 amino acids. In germline, CDR1 is WSHSY, CDR2 SAAADI. V lost 0 bases to trimming and J lost 7 bases, with 9 bases between them. The chain's CDR3 is CASSESRVVGELFF. The CDR3 DNA follows: TGCGCCAGCAGTGAGTCGCGGGTAGTCGGGGAGCTGTTTTTT.

The rearrangement uses TRBV28 and TRBJ1-2; tentative D call: TRBD1 (5 bases). The CDR3 is 14 residues long. Germline loops: CDR1 MDHEN, CDR2 SYDVKM. Trimming shortened V by 2 bases and J by 3 bases, and 10 bases separated the two germline ends. CDR3 sequence (DNA): TGTGCCAGCAGTTTAAGCGGGGCGGACTATGGCTACACCTTC. It specifies CASSLSGADYGYTF.